This T cell receptor (beta chain) was recovered during a study of TIL therapy for anti-PD-1-resistant metastatic lung cancer. As regards this clone: Its antigen is not known.

The CDR3 extends over 15 amino acids. Germline CDR1 SGHTA, CDR2 FQGNSA. The germline V and J ends were trimmed by 0 bases and 0 bases, with 7 bases remaining between them. General study points: Treatment-naive, never-smoker and oncogene-addicted patients were overrepresented in this highly selected cohort.

The immunoSEQ assay was v3. Data came from immunoSEQ multiplex PCR; TCRdb stores just in-frame clones and leaves some out. The sample has approximately 40,000 clones, more than 60% seen once. Time point: pre-treatment sample, taken before nivolumab and TIL therapy. The J gene is TRBJ2-3, the V gene TRBV7-2; D is ambiguous. The source of this sequence is a person aged 25 to 79 with non-small cell lung cancer. The source was blood, collected at baseline. DNA for the CDR3: TGTGCCAGCAGCTTAGCGGGTGCTAGCACAGATACGCAGTATTTT. Translation gives CASSLAGASTDTQYF.